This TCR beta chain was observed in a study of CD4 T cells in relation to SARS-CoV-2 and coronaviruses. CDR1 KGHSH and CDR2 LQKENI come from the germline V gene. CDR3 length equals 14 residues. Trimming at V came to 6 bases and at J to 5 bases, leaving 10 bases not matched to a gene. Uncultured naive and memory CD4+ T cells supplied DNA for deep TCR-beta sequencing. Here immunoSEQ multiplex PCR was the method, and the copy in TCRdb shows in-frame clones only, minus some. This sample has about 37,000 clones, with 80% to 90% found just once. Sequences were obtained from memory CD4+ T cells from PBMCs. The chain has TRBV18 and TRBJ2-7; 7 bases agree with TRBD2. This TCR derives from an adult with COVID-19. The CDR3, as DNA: TGTGCCAGCTCCCAATGGGAGGGTGAGGACGAGCAGTACTTC. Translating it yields CASSQWEGEDEQYF. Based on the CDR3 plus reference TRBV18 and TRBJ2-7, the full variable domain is NAGVMQNPRHLVRRRGQEARLRCSPMKGHSHVYWYRQLPEEGLKFMVYLQKENIIDESGMPKERFSAEFPKEGPSILRIQQVVRGDSAAYFCASSQWEGEDEQYFGPGTRLTVT.